Sequencing of this TCR beta chain was carried out in a study of CD8+ T cells in alopecia areata. The CDR3 contains 13 residues. The germline gives CDR1 SQVTM, CDR2 ANQGSEA. The V gene end was trimmed by 4 bases and the J gene end by 2 bases; junction bases not matched to a gene: 2. In the case of this clone: What it recognizes is unknown.

After isolation, RNA underwent reverse transcription to generate cDNA as the sequencing template. TCRdb keeps only in-frame clones here, not all; method: immunoSEQ multiplex PCR. The sample carries some 180,000 clones, over 55% recorded once. Specimens obtained from alopecia areata patients comprised lesional scalp punch biopsies and peripheral blood. The authors sorted CD4+ and CD8+ T cells from PBMCs. Points from the study as a whole: Sequences from scalp samples also cover resident alphabeta T cells of normal skin.

This sequence joins TRBV29-1 and TRBJ2-3; 8 bases are a match to TRBD1. This clonotype was obtained from a human donor with alopecia areata. The sequences come from CD4+ T cells sorted from blood, collected at week 0. This chain's CDR3 is CSVVRGPTDTQYF. CDR3 bases: TGCAGCGTTGTCAGGGGGCCCACAGATACGCAGTATTTT.